This T cell receptor beta chain was retrieved from a study of T-cell reconstitution after alpha-beta-depleted transplantation in children. Study-wide points: Reported findings indicate that, about two months after transplant, alpha-beta T cells came from several hundred expanded clones, which were derived from non-depleted graft cells. High day-60 TCRbeta diversity in some patients came from surviving recipient T cells and thymic progenitors. Among T cells one year after transplant, newly produced cells accounted for most counts and diversity.

This clonotype was seen many times. The antigen remains unidentified. The authors prepared the TCRbeta library with unique molecular identifiers. TCRdb independently ran MiXCR on the PCR reads; one entry per CDR3 protein. The sample holds roughly 300,000 distinct CDR3 sequences; around 10% are singletons and the top ten take around 20%. This CDR3 contains 16 residues. The chain joins TRBV21-1 to TRBJ2-6; the table's TRBD1 call for D was not verified on the DNA. TRBV21-1 is noted as a pseudogene. The TCR was taken from a male patient aged 2 to 9 who had a stem cell transplant for chronic granulomatous disease, so the T cells may come from the graft donor. The sample was peripheral blood, taken 180 days after TCRalphabeta/CD19-depleted stem cell transplant. The CDR3 loop reads CASSALDRAGANVLTF. CDR3 sequence (DNA): TGTGCCAGCAGCGCCCTTGACAGGGCTGGGGCCAACGTCCTGACTTTC.